The 27 T cell receptor beta chains reported below all come from one sample, sequenced in a study of human T cells and chemical hapten exposure. Specified time point: patch test 1, 2 weeks after DPC sensitization. The treatment denotes: therapeutic diphenylcyclopropenone sensitization with weekly scalp DPC. Each CDR3 protein gets one entry after TCRdb re-called the RACE reads with MiXCR. The table records roughly 180,000 distinct CDR3 sequences, roughly 15% of them present only once. This sample comprised whole blood, obtained in connection with sensitization to the hapten diphenylcyclopropenone (DPC). Source of these receptors: a woman in her twenties or thirties with alopecia areata. Some clones in this sample may be carry-over from other donors' samples.

This clonotype was detected ten times or more. V gene TRBV5-1 combines with J gene TRBJ2-5; D perhaps matches TRBD2 (6 bases). Germline V gene data show CDR1 as SGHRS and CDR2 as YFSETQ. The CDR3 is made up of 16 amino acids. Trimming cost V 0 bases and J 1 base, with 13 bases left between them. The chain's CDR3 is CASSLVASDFQETQYF. The DNA for the CDR3 is TGCGCCAGCAGCTTGGTCGCTAGCGACTTCCAAGAGACCCAGTACTTC.

The genes are TRBV12-3 or TRBV12-4 and TRBJ2-1; 9 positions agree with TRBD2. Trimming removed 6 bases from V and 6 bases from J; junction bases left unmatched: 12. This CDR3 is 16 amino acids long. The CDR3 DNA reads as TGTGCCAGCAGATTCGCCACTAGCGGGCTAGTCAATGAGCAGTTCTTC. This encodes CASRFATSGLVNEQFF.

V usage is TRBV28 and J usage is TRBJ1-1; unclear D gene. The CDR3 length is 12 residues. Per germline, CDR1 MDHEN and CDR2 SYDVKM. V lost 5 bases and J lost 11, with 15 bases in between. CDR3 sequence: CASSITGVRAFF. The CDR3 bases are TGTGCCAGCAGTATTACCGGGGTGCGGGCTTTCTTT.

The genes are TRBV28 and TRBJ1-1; D call uncertain. The CDR3 loop spans 12 amino acids. V was trimmed by 6 bases and J by 4 bases, leaving 9 bases between them. Germline CDR1 MDHEN, CDR2 SYDVKM. This chain's CDR3 is CASRSHGTEAFF. CDR3 nucleotide sequence: TGTGCCAGCAGGAGCCATGGCACTGAAGCTTTCTTT.

The genes are TRBV20-1 and TRBJ2-5; 8 positions agree with TRBD2. The J segment lost 3 bases and the V segment lost 2 bases, leaving 5 bases of the junction unmatched. In germline, CDR1 is DFQATT, CDR2 SNEGSKA (reference sequence). CDR3 length: 14 amino acids. CDR3 in amino acids: CSARKALAEETQYF. The CDR3 DNA reads as TGCAGTGCTAGAAAGGCACTAGCGGAAGAGACCCAGTACTTC.

V gene TRBV29-1 combines with J gene TRBJ1-3, with D hard to call. This CDR3 is 13 amino acids long. Trimming pared 3 bases from V and 3 bases from J, leaving 9 bases between. The V gene's germline CDR1 is SQVTM and CDR2 ANQGSEA. CDR3 region: CSVDGQLGNTIYF. CDR3 DNA sequence: TGCAGCGTTGACGGCCAGCTTGGAAACACCATATATTTT.

This clonotype appeared many times. The rearrangement joins TRBV2 to TRBJ1-1, with D tentatively TRBD1 (6 bases). The CDR3 is 14 amino acids. V lost 5 bases and J 4 bases, leaving 14 bases between the germline ends. In germline, CDR1 is SNHLY, CDR2 FYNNEI. CDR3 sequence (DNA): TGTGCCAGCAGTTTACAGGGAGTCAGCACTGAAGCTTTCTTT. Translated: CASSLQGVSTEAFF. The variable domain in full, completed from reference TRBV2 and TRBJ1-1, reads EPEVTQTPSHQVTQMGQEVILRCVPISNHLYFYWYRQILGQKVEFLVSFYNNEISEKSEIFDDQFSVERPDGSNFTLKIRSTKLEDSAMYFCASSLQGVSTEAFFGQGTRLTVV.

This clonotype was recorded a few times. The chain recombines TRBV4-3 with TRBJ2-7, with unresolved D. This CDR3 contains 15 residues. Trimming cost V 0 bases and J 4 bases, with 13 bases left between them. Germline lookup yields CDR1 LGHNA and CDR2 YSLEER. CDR3 nucleotides: TGCGCCAGCAGCCAAGATGTTGACGAACCATACGAGCAGTACTTC. Protein product: CASSQDVDEPYEQYF.

This clonotype was seen more than once but under ten times. J is TRBJ2-2 and V is TRBV7-9, with 7 bases that match TRBD2. This CDR3 comprises 15 residues. With V trimmed by 5 bases and J by 1 base, 4 bases remained unmatched. Germline assignment: CDR1 SEHNR and CDR2 FQNEAQ (reference sequence). The CDR3 DNA reads as TGTGCCAGCAGCCCCAAGCGGGAGAACACCGGGGAGCTGTTTTTT. Protein: CASSPKRENTGELFF.

This clonotype qualifies as medium-sized (0.01 to 0.1%). The chain uses TRBV7-6 and TRBJ2-2, with no clear D. The CDR3 has 11 amino acids. Trimming stripped 3 bases from V and 5 bases from J, with 1 base between. Germline V gene data show CDR1 as SGHVS and CDR2 as FNYEAQ. The CDR3 loop is CASSLTGELFF. In DNA form, the CDR3 reads TGTGCCAGCAGCTTGACCGGGGAGCTGTTTTTT. Complete variable domain (other parts from reference TRBV7-6 and TRBJ2-2): GAGVSQSPRYKVTKRGQDVALRCDPISGHVSLYWYRQALGQGPEFLTYFNYEAQQDKSGLPNDRFSAERPEGSISTLTIQRTEQRDSAMYRCASSLTGELFFGEGSRLTVL.

This clonotype has just a few counts. The chain carries TRBV18 and TRBJ2-3; a weak D match, TRBD1 (5 bases). Germline values: CDR1 KGHSH, CDR2 LQKENI. Trimming removed 0 bases from V and 2 bases from J, with 9 bases in between. The CDR3 length is 15 residues. The CDR3 is CASSPPGAVTDTQYF. The CDR3 DNA sequence: TGTGCCAGCTCACCACCAGGGGCGGTCACAGATACGCAGTATTTT. Based on the CDR3 plus reference TRBV18 and TRBJ2-3, the full variable domain is NAGVMQNPRHLVRRRGQEARLRCSPMKGHSHVYWYRQLPEEGLKFMVYLQKENIIDESGMPKERFSAEFPKEGPSILRIQQVVRGDSAAYFCASSPPGAVTDTQYFGPGTRLTVL.

This clonotype came up a few times. This chain links TRBV5-5 with TRBJ1-5; D might be TRBD1 (5 bases). The CDR3 sequence is 14 residues long. Germline V gives CDR1 SGHKS, CDR2 YYEKEE (reference sequence). Trimming removed 6 bases at V and 0 bases at J, with 10 bases between. CDR3 coding DNA: TGTGCCAGCAACGCGGGGGATAGCAATCAGCCCCAGCATTTT. Translating gives CASNAGDSNQPQHF.

This clonotype was seen repeatedly, ten times or more. The chain couples TRBV6-5 to TRBJ2-3; 7 nucleotides align to TRBD2. CDR3 length: 16 residues. Germline V gene data show CDR1 as MNHEY and CDR2 as SVGAGI. The J segment lost 2 bases and the V segment lost 2 bases, leaving 7 bases of the junction unmatched. The CDR3 sequence: CASSYGGGLTTDTQYF. In DNA form, the CDR3 reads TGTGCCAGCAGTTACGGGGGGGGACTCACCACAGATACGCAGTATTTT.

This clonotype was seen repeatedly, ten times or more. J is TRBJ2-2 and V is TRBV19, with no clear D. Germline CDR1 is LNHDA and CDR2 is SQIVND (reference sequence). The CDR3 is 14 residues long. Trimming cost V 3 bases and J 1 base, with 6 bases left between them. This chain's CDR3 is CASSMPGNTGELFF. The CDR3 nucleotides read TGTGCCAGTAGTATGCCGGGGAACACCGGGGAGCTGTTTTTT.

This clonotype was observed many times. V and J are TRBV15 and TRBJ1-1; D perhaps matches TRBD1 (5 bases). Trimming cost V 1 base and J 3 bases, with 12 bases left between them. The CDR3 spans 15 residues. In germline, CDR1 is LNHNV, CDR2 YYDKDF (reference sequence). CDR3 loop: CATSRVGGGDTEAFF. CDR3 sequence (DNA): TGTGCCACCAGCAGAGTGGGCGGGGGGGACACTGAAGCTTTCTTT.

The V and J genes are TRBV20-1 and TRBJ2-4; TRBD2 might be the D (6 bases). This CDR3 is built from 13 residues. V lost 8 bases to trimming and J lost 3 bases, with 14 bases between them. CDR1 is DFQATT and CDR2 is SNEGSKA in the germline V gene (reference sequence). The chain's CDR3 is CSMPGRGKNIQYF. CDR3 in DNA: TGCAGTATGCCGGGGCGGGGCAAAAACATTCAGTACTTC.

The rearrangement uses TRBV20-1 and TRBJ1-5; 12 nucleotides line up with TRBD1. Germline V gene lookup returns CDR1 DFQATT and CDR2 SNEGSKA (reference sequence). This CDR3 is built from 14 residues. With V trimmed by 4 bases and J by 6 bases, 4 bases remained unmatched. CDR3 sequence reads: CSATGTGGVQPQHF. Written as DNA, the CDR3 is TGCAGTGCTACCGGGACAGGGGGCGTTCAGCCCCAGCATTTT.

This rearrangement joins TRBV9 to TRBJ2-1, with TRBD2 identical over 7 bases. V shed 2 bases and J 8 bases; nucleotides not matched to a gene: 16. Germline V CDR1 and CDR2: SGDLS, YYNGEE. The length of the CDR3 is 17 residues. The CDR3 nucleotides read TGTGCCAGCAGCGTCAGCGGGACCCTCCCAGGGTGGGATGAGCAGTTCTTC. Its translation is CASSVSGTLPGWDEQFF.

In its sample, this clonotype was seen a few times. The chain uses TRBV6-2 or TRBV6-3 and TRBJ2-1, with D perhaps TRBD1 (5 bases). Germline V gene lookup returns CDR1 MNHEY and CDR2 SVGEGT. The CDR3 is 15 amino acids. V lost 6 bases, J lost 4 bases, and 16 bases lay in between. The CDR3 nucleotides read TGTGCCAGCAGCCCGGACACTCCCCGGTACAATGAGCAGTTCTTC. The encoded protein is CASSPDTPRYNEQFF.

The sample holds many counts of this clonotype. The J gene is TRBJ2-7, the V gene TRBV27; D is unresolved. The V end was cut by 6 bases, the J end by 5 bases, with 17 bases between. CDR3 length: 14 amino acids. From germline, CDR1 is MNHEY and CDR2 SMNVEV (reference sequence). The CDR3 DNA follows: TGTGCCAGCAGCCTAACGAGCCCGTGGGACGAGCAGTACTTC. It specifies CASSLTSPWDEQYF.

This chain links TRBV7-2 with TRBJ2-5; D is ambiguous. The CDR3 consists of 15 residues. Germline CDR1 SGHTA, CDR2 FQGNSA. Trimming pared 1 base from V and 2 bases from J, leaving 11 bases between. The CDR3 DNA sequence: TGTGCCAGCAGCTTAGGACGGAACCCACAAGAGACCCAGTACTTC. As protein: CASSLGRNPQETQYF.

The genes are TRBV5-1 and TRBJ1-1; 8 positions match TRBD1. This CDR3 contains 16 residues. With 2 bases clipped from V and 6 bases from J, the junction kept 12 bases outside the gene matches. Germline V CDR1 and CDR2: SGHRS, YFSETQ. The CDR3 bases are TGCGCCAGCAGCTTAGTACCCCGGCAGGGGGCCGCTGAAGCTTTCTTT. As protein: CASSLVPRQGAAEAFF.

The rearrangement joins TRBV3-1 to TRBJ2-7; possibly TRBD1 or TRBD2 for D (5 bases each). Germline values: CDR1 LGHDT, CDR2 YNNKEL (reference sequence). This CDR3 is 12 amino acids long. V was shortened by 5 bases and J by 6 bases, with 11 bases between the two germline ends. As DNA, the CDR3 is TGTGCCAGCAGCGCTGGGACGTCCGAGCAGTACTTC. Its protein is CASSAGTSEQYF.

V gene TRBV6-2 or TRBV6-3 combines with J gene TRBJ2-7, with D possibly TRBD2 on 6 matching bases. Trimming pared 5 bases from V and 4 bases from J, leaving 18 bases between. The length of the CDR3 is 15 residues. The germline CDR1 and CDR2 sequences are MNHEY and SVGEGT. CDR3 bases: TGTGCCAGCAGTCCAACTCCGGGGGTCCCATACGAGCAGTACTTC. Its translation: CASSPTPGVPYEQYF.

V gene TRBV27 combines with J gene TRBJ1-6; 10 bases match TRBD1. CDR1 and CDR2 (germline): MNHEY, SMNVEV (reference sequence). V lost 3 bases, J lost 9 bases, and 8 bases stayed unmatched. CDR3 length: 16 amino acids. The CDR3 region is CASSFRGRDRGSPLHF. CDR3 nucleotide sequence: TGTGCCAGCAGTTTTAGGGGCAGGGACAGGGGTTCACCCCTCCACTTT.

The CDR3 DNA reads as TGTGCCAGCAGTTACCGGGACAGGGAGCCTGGGGCCAACGTCCTGACTTTC. It is translated as CASSYRDREPGANVLTF. The chain links TRBV6-5 to TRBJ2-6; 9 nucleotides agree with TRBD1. The CDR3 length is 17 residues. CDR1 MNHEY and CDR2 SVGAGI come from the germline V gene. Trimming removed 2 bases from V and 2 bases from J; junction bases left unmatched: 4.

This clonotype showed up many times. This rearrangement joins TRBV29-1 to TRBJ2-1, with a weak D call TRBD2 (5 bases). Germline assignment: CDR1 SQVTM and CDR2 ANQGSEA. CDR3 size: 10 residues. Between the trimmed V and J ends, which lost 7 bases and 7 bases, there was a span of 8 bases. CDR3 coding DNA: TGCAGCGCAGCGGTTAATGAGCAGTTCTTC. This gives the protein CSAAVNEQFF.